This T cell receptor (beta chain) was sequenced for a study of shared clonotypes between healthy human individuals. CDR1 and CDR2 from the germline V gene are SNHLY and FYNNEI. The CDR3 sequence is 15 residues long. V was trimmed by 3 bases and J by 3 bases, leaving 15 bases between them. As to this clone: Its antigen is not identified.

Sorted-subset replicate PCR reactions were performed with about 200 ng DNA, corresponding to roughly 30,000 T cell genomes. TCRdb's copy holds only in-frame clones and misses some; the assay was immunoSEQ multiplex PCR. In the table there are roughly 530,000 clones, almost 97% of which are singletons. Findings of the study overall: Relative to memory subsets, naive subsets generally showed larger estimated richness.

The chain recombines TRBV2 with TRBJ2-7, with D perhaps assigned TRBD1 or TRBD2 (5 bases each). The sequence derives from a woman aged 30 to 39 in good health. The sample comprised naive CD4+ T cells sorted from blood. Subset specified: CD45RA+ positively selected. CDR3 in amino acids: CASSDRDARLYEQYF. CDR3 bases: TGTGCCAGCAGTGACCGGGACGCTAGACTCTACGAGCAGTACTTC. Looking up the rest from reference TRBV2 and TRBJ2-7 gives the full variable domain: EPEVTQTPSHQVTQMGQEVILRCVPISNHLYFYWYRQILGQKVEFLVSFYNNEISEKSEIFDDQFSVERPDGSNFTLKIRSTKLEDSAMYFCASSDRDARLYEQYFGPGTRLTVT.